One T cell receptor (beta chain) is described in this entry. Its antigen is not known. Germline V gene lookup returns CDR1 DFQATT and CDR2 SNEGSKA (reference sequence). There are 15 residues in the CDR3. From its re-call of the 5' RACE reads, TCRdb lists each CDR3 protein once, without DNA. The sample holds 250,000 to 300,000 distinct CDR3 sequences. The sample originates from a study of T cells expressing NK-cell markers. As for the study in general: According to the study, TCR beta repertoires originated from sorted CD3+CD56+NKG2C+, CD3+CD56+NKG2C- and CD3+CD56-NKG2C+ T cells.

Study observations and caveats: CD8+ T cells in 5 or 6 donors included dominant NKG2C+ clonotypes at roughly 1.0-7.5%.

V usage is TRBV20-1 and J usage is TRBJ2-6; TCRdb reports TRBD1, a call that lacks DNA to check it against. The specimen was blood T cells: a sorted CD56 or NKG2C T cell subset, CD4+ or CD8+ T cells, or bulk PBMC T cells (not recorded which). The TCR was taken from a man younger than 30 in good health. CDR3 sequence: CSANAGAAGANVLTF.